These T cell receptor beta chains were read from a single sample in a study of T cell responses to AZD1222 COVID-19 vaccine. The method was immunoSEQ multiplex PCR; TCRdb's version includes in-frame clones alone and lacks a portion of them. The sample has approximately 160,000 clones, about nine tenths seen once; the top ten hold 2.6%. The sample here was peripheral blood, taken on day 0 of AZD1222 vaccination. The receptors were sampled from an adult in good health. CDR3s include the opening cysteine and the closing phenylalanine or tryptophan.

TRBV11-3	TRBJ2-1	CASSLISSASYNEQFF
TRBV30	TRBJ1-5	CAWSVSRQTYSNQPQHF
TRBV5-1	TRBJ2-6	CASSWEGRVLTF
TRBV9	TRBJ2-6	CASSPPASGRALDPSGANVLTF
TRBV20-1	TRBJ1-1	CSARPGLEAFF
TRBV12-3/TRBV12-4	TRBJ1-2	CATSGIRASGYTF
TRBV2	TRBJ2-3	CASTSGRLADTQYF
TRBV19	TRBJ1-2	CASSTHGPYGYTF
TRBV2	TRBJ1-1	CASSRRAQADAEAFF
TRBV30	TRBJ1-1	CAWTPPGPLLSNTEAFF
TRBV3-1/TRBV3-2	TRBJ2-1	CASSQDWLGEQFF